This T cell receptor (beta chain) was observed in a study of blood T cells in healthy people across ages. Each donor's blood draw was around 10 milliliters of peripheral blood. Study observations and caveats: Versus aged donors, long-lived donors had higher diversity and more naive CD4+ cells.

The germline gives CDR1 MNHEY, CDR2 SMNVEV (reference sequence). The CDR3 runs 21 residues. V trimming: 5 bases; J trimming: 1 base; junction bases outside the gene matches: 20. The authors ran a second PCR of about 6 to 11 cycles using a sample-barcoded 5' primer and a J-beta primer mix. TCRdb recomputed calls from the 5' RACE reads with MiXCR, one row per CDR3 protein. The table has 630,000 or so distinct CDR3 sequences, approximately 30% seen once. This clonotype was detected only a few times. Its antigen is undetermined. Sequenced sample: blood. This chain joins TRBV27 and TRBJ2-2; 9 nucleotides match TRBD2. The clonotype originates from an elderly woman in good health. DNA of the CDR3: TGTGCCAGCAGTCTCCCCCGCGGGGGGGCTCGTTCCCCAAAGAACACCGGGGAGCTGTTTTTT. This codes for CASSLPRGGARSPKNTGELFF.